This passage covers 19 T cell receptor beta chains from one sample sequenced in a study of OX40 agonist ivuxolimab in advanced cancers. Here immunoSEQ multiplex PCR was the method, and the copy in TCRdb shows in-frame clones only, minus some. The data hold fewer than 100,000 clones, with roughly nine tenths observed a single time. Sequenced here: CD4+ or CD8+ T cells sorted from blood, sampled in a trial of the OX40 agonist ivuxolimab. Receptors originate from an adult with an advanced solid tumor such as melanoma, head and neck, liver or kidney cancer.

The rearrangement links TRBV6-5 to TRBJ1-4; D is possibly TRBD1 (6 bases). Per germline, CDR1 MNHEY and CDR2 SVGAGI. V lost 2 bases and J 8 bases, leaving 15 bases between the germline ends. This CDR3 has 15 residues. CDR3 nucleotides: TGTGCCAGCAGTTACGGGGGGCGGGTTGAAGAAAAACTGTTTTTT. It codes for CASSYGGRVEEKLFF.

Only one count was recorded for this clone. The gene calls are TRBV7-2 and TRBJ2-5; D ambiguous. The CDR3 is made up of 12 amino acids. Germline loops: CDR1 SGHTA, CDR2 FQGNSA. Trimming left V 2 bases short and J 5 bases short, with 6 bases between. CDR3 in amino acids: CASSLSRETQYF. CDR3 coding DNA: TGTGCCAGCAGCTTAAGTCGGGAGACCCAGTACTTC.

The rearrangement uses TRBV9 and TRBJ1-4; 9 bases are shared with TRBD1. CDR3 length: 13 residues. V was pared by 4 bases and J by 8 bases, with 3 bases of the junction left unmatched. Germline lookup yields CDR1 SGDLS and CDR2 YYNGEE. The DNA for the CDR3 is TGTGCCAGCAGCTTTGGACAGGGGGAAAAACTGTTTTTT. This sequence encodes CASSFGQGEKLFF.

This chain uses TRBV21-1 with TRBJ2-1; the D segment call TRBD2 is taken from the table without a DNA check. TRBV21-1 constitutes a pseudogene. This CDR3 has 19 residues. CDR3 nucleotide sequence: TGTGCCAGCAGCAAAGAAACTAGCGGGGGGCAAAGGTCCTACAATGAGCAGTTCTTC. Protein sequence: CASSKETSGGQRSYNEQFF.

The V gene is TRBV9, the J gene TRBJ1-2; no definite D call. Germline-derived CDR1 and CDR2 are SGDLS and YYNGEE. The V and J ends lost 0 bases and 1 base respectively, with 16 bases between them. The CDR3 runs 17 residues. This chain's CDR3 is CASSVDSMATLNYGYTF. CDR3 nucleotides: TGTGCCAGCAGCGTAGATTCGATGGCGACCCTTAACTATGGCTACACCTTC.

V usage is TRBV4-2 and J usage is TRBJ2-3; 10 nucleotides align to TRBD1. This CDR3 is 17 amino acids long. Germline V gene lookup returns CDR1 LGHNA and CDR2 YNFKEQ. V lost 5 bases, J lost 3 bases, and 11 bases stayed unmatched. CDR3 coding DNA: TGTGCCAGCAGCTATGGGCGACAGGGGGCAGGGACAGATACGCAGTATTTT. This encodes CASSYGRQGAGTDTQYF.

The genes are TRBV4-3 and TRBJ1-2; unclear D gene. Germline loops: CDR1 LGHNA, CDR2 YSLEER. This CDR3 has 15 amino acids. Trimming took 4 bases from V and 8 from J, leaving 20 bases between them. The CDR3 loop reads CASSPDTNSVRGYTF. DNA of the CDR3: TGCGCCAGCAGCCCAGACACCAATTCAGTGAGAGGCTACACCTTC.

V is TRBV10-3 and J is TRBJ1-2, with D unresolved. The CDR3 is 12 residues long. Germline loops: CDR1 ENHRY, CDR2 SYGVKD. V was cut by 0 bases and J by 5 bases, with 4 bases left in between. Here the CDR3 DNA reads TGTGCCATCAGTGAGTCTCAGTATGGCTACACCTTC. Its protein product is CAISESQYGYTF.

This chain joins TRBV29-1 and TRBJ2-5; TRBD2 is a possible D gene (6 bases). Looked up from germline, CDR1 is SQVTM and CDR2 is ANQGSEA. The CDR3 extends over 12 amino acids. Trimming stripped 7 bases from V and 4 bases from J, with 13 bases between. Written as DNA, the CDR3 is TGCAGCGCGCTCGGAGGGAGAGAGACCCAGTACTTC. This gives the protein CSALGGRETQYF.

This rearrangement joins TRBV11-2 to TRBJ1-1, with D possibly TRBD1 on 5 matching bases. The CDR3 length is 14 residues. Trimming took 5 bases from V and 0 from J, leaving 10 bases between them. CDR1 is SGHAT and CDR2 is FQNNGV in the germline V gene. The DNA for the CDR3 is TGTGCCAGCAGCCCCGGGGCGGTGAACACTGAAGCTTTCTTT. This codes for CASSPGAVNTEAFF.

The chain combines TRBV29-1 with TRBJ2-1; D is possibly TRBD2 (7 bases). Trimming pared 7 bases from V and 5 bases from J, leaving 21 bases between. Per germline, CDR1 SQVTM and CDR2 ANQGSEA. This CDR3 contains 15 residues. The chain's CDR3 is CSAPGGGGNNNEQFF. CDR3 nucleotides: TGCAGCGCCCCCGGAGGGGGGGGGAATAACAATGAGCAGTTCTTC.

This chain connects TRBV6-5 to TRBJ1-1; 7 nucleotides agree with TRBD1. This CDR3 has 11 amino acids. V gave up 6 bases and J gave up 11 bases; unmatched junction bases: 6. The germline gives CDR1 MNHEY, CDR2 SVGAGI. Here the CDR3 DNA reads TGTGCCAGCAGGCAGGGGGGGCAGGCTTTCTTT. Translated: CASRQGGQAFF.

V usage is TRBV18 and J usage is TRBJ2-4; 10 positions match TRBD1. CDR3 size: 17 residues. Per the germline V gene, CDR1 is KGHSH and CDR2 is LQKENI. Unmatched junction bases numbered 7, after V lost 2 bases and J lost 3 bases. The CDR3 loop is CASSPRTGGNGKNIQYF. The CDR3 DNA is TGTGCCAGCTCACCAAGGACAGGGGGAAACGGCAAAAACATTCAGTACTTC.

A note on this clone: One junction end does not reproduce the germline sequence, and a read error may be involved. The rearrangement uses TRBV30 and TRBJ1-4; no firm D call. Germline CDR1 reads GTSNPN; CDR2 reads SVGIG (reference sequence). The CDR3 has 11 amino acids. In nucleotides, the CDR3 is TGTGCCTGGAGTGCGGGCCCTAGCAGAGGATTT. It is translated as CAWSAGPSRGF.

The rearrangement links TRBV28 to TRBJ2-1, with TRBD2 matching over 16 bases. The CDR3 covers 17 residues. Germline CDR1 is MDHEN and CDR2 is SYDVKM. The V gene end was trimmed by 8 bases and the J gene end by 2 bases; junction bases not matched to a gene: 6. The CDR3, as DNA: TGTGCCAGCCAGGGACTAGCGGGAGGGGGGACCTACAATGAGCAGTTCTTC. Translated: CASQGLAGGGTYNEQFF.

The V call is TRBV5-6, the J call TRBJ2-7; D is unresolved. Trimming shortened V by 0 bases and J by 2 bases, and 12 bases separated the two germline ends. Germline V lookup: CDR1 SGHDT, CDR2 YYEEEE. The CDR3 runs 15 residues. The CDR3 sequence is CASSLVSGYAYEQYF. In DNA form, the CDR3 reads TGTGCCAGCAGCTTGGTCTCCGGATATGCCTACGAGCAGTACTTC.

The J gene is TRBJ2-7, the V gene TRBV4-2, with D perhaps TRBD1 (5 bases). CDR3 size: 15 residues. The V end was cut by 2 bases, the J end by 1 base, with 12 bases between. Looked up from germline, CDR1 is LGHNA and CDR2 is YNFKEQ. CDR3 residues: CASSQTRTQSYEQYF. CDR3 bases: TGTGCCAGCAGCCAAACCCGGACACAATCCTACGAGCAGTACTTC.

This sequence joins TRBV2 and TRBJ1-2; D remains ambiguous. Germline V lookup: CDR1 SNHLY, CDR2 FYNNEI. The CDR3 runs to 13 residues. The V end was cut by 4 bases, the J end by 2 bases, with 8 bases between. CDR3 protein: CASSVGGNYGYTF. As DNA, the CDR3 is TGTGCCAGCAGTGTTGGCGGGAACTATGGCTACACCTTC.

V gene TRBV7-2 combines with J gene TRBJ2-7; 8 bases line up with TRBD2. With V trimmed by 1 base and J by 3 bases, 2 bases remained unmatched. This CDR3 has 14 residues. CDR1 SGHTA and CDR2 FQGNSA come from the germline V gene. DNA for the CDR3: TGTGCCAGCAGCTTAGGCAGCGGGAGCTACGAGCAGTACTTC. It codes for CASSLGSGSYEQYF. Filled out from reference TRBV7-2 and TRBJ2-7, the complete variable domain reads GAGVSQSPSNKVTEKGKDVELRCDPISGHTALYWYRQSLGQGLEFLIYFQGNSAPDKSGLPSDRFSAERTGGSVSTLTIQRTQQEDSAVYLCASSLGSGSYEQYFGPGTRLTVT.